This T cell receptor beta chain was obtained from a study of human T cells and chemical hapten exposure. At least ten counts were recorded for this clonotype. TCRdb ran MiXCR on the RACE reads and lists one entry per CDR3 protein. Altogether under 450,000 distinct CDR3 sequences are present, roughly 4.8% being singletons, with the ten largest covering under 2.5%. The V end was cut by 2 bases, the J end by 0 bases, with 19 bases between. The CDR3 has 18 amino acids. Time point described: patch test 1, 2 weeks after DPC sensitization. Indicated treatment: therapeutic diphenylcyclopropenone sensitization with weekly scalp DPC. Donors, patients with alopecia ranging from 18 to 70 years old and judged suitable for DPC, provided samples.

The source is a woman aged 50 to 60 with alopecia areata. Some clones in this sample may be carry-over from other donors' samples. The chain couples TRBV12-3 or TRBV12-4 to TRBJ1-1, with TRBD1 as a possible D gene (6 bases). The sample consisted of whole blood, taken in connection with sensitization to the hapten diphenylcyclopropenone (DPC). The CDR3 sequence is CASSLMGGGAPMNTEAFF. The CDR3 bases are TGTGCCAGCAGTTTAATGGGTGGGGGGGCGCCCATGAACACTGAAGCTTTCTTT.